Listed below are T cell receptor beta chains from one sample, sequenced in a study of T cell responses to AZD1222 COVID-19 vaccine. TCRdb's table, derived via immunoSEQ multiplex PCR, lists solely in-frame clones and lacks some. There are 100,000 to 150,000 clones in the sample; 90% occur only once, and around 1.6% lies in the top ten. Sequenced here: peripheral blood, sampled on day 0 of AZD1222 vaccination. The receptors stem from an adult in good health. Each CDR3 is given with its conserved first and last residue. A D gene is named only where the DNA matches it firmly. Size values are once, few and many counts, or a class for expanded clones, and some rows have none.

clone_size d_call j_call v_call cdr3_aa cdr3_nt
- TRBD2 TRBJ2-2 TRBV9 CASSEGLAMNTGELFF TGTGCCAGCAGCGAGGGACTAGCGATGAACACCGGGGAGCTGTTTTTT
- - TRBJ1-2 TRBV12-3/TRBV12-4 CASSLSGGYTF TGTGCCAGCAGTTTAAGCGGCGGCTACACCTTC
once - TRBJ2-5 TRBV27 CASSRGPPETQYF TGTGCCAGCAGCCGGGGACCGCCGGAGACCCAGTACTTC
- TRBD1 TRBJ2-7 TRBV5-1 CASSWDSSYEQYF TGCGCCAGCAGCTGGGACAGCTCCTACGAGCAGTACTTC
- TRBD1 TRBJ2-2 TRBV25-1 CASSTTGGPGELFF TGTGCCAGCAGTACGACAGGGGGGCCCGGGGAGCTGTTTTTT
- - TRBJ2-3 TRBV6-5 CATSRVASTDTQYF TGTGCCACATCAAGGGTTGCTAGCACAGATACGCAGTATTTT
- - TRBJ2-2 TRBV4-3 CASSQDRGGIGELFF TGCGCCAGCAGCCAAGATAGGGGTGGAATCGGGGAGCTGTTTTTT
- TRBD1 TRBJ1-5 TRBV6-5 CASSANTGGGQPQHF TGTGCCAGCAGCGCAAACACAGGGGGCGGTCAGCCCCAGCATTTT
- TRBD1 TRBJ1-5 TRBV5-6 CASSGPDRASSNQPQHF TGTGCCAGCAGCGGGCCGGACAGGGCGAGTAGCAATCAGCCCCAGCATTTT
- - TRBJ1-6 TRBV4-3 CASSQVGGGSPLHF TGCGCCAGCAGCCAAGTGGGCGGTGGGTCACCCCTCCACTTT
- - TRBJ1-4 TRBV29-1 CSVGEGGKLFF TGCAGCGTTGGGGAGGGCGGGAAACTGTTTTTT
- TRBD1 TRBJ1-2 TRBV7-3 CASSSLPGQGPYGYTF TGTGCCAGCAGCTCACTTCCGGGACAGGGACCCTATGGCTACACCTTC
- - TRBJ2-4 TRBV9 CASRVGRGQGLENIQYF TGTGCCAGCAGGGTAGGCAGAGGGCAGGGGCTTGAAAACATTCAGTACTTC
once TRBD2 TRBJ2-7 TRBV5-4 CASSSPSRGGGYEQYF TGTGCCAGCAGCTCCCCATCTCGCGGGGGTGGCTACGAGCAGTACTTC
- TRBD2 TRBJ2-7 TRBV28 CASGPGGGGDEQYF TGTGCCAGCGGGCCCGGGGGGGGCGGAGACGAGCAGTACTTC
- TRBD1 TRBJ1-4 TRBV7-8 CASSPYSGTGATNEKLFF TGTGCCAGCAGCCCATACTCCGGGACAGGAGCAACTAATGAAAAACTGTTTTTT
- - TRBJ1-2 TRBV5-6 CASSPDSSSNYGYTF TGTGCCAGCAGCCCAGACAGTTCCTCTAACTATGGCTACACCTTC
- - TRBJ2-5 TRBV5-1 CASSLGKTQETQYF TGCGCCAGCAGCTTAGGGAAAACCCAAGAGACCCAGTACTTC
- - TRBJ1-1 TRBV6-5 CASSLGGEEAFF TGTGCCAGCAGTTTAGGGGGGGAAGAAGCTTTCTTT
- - TRBJ2-5 TRBV4-3 CASSQDRGSNLLQETQYF TGCGCCAGCAGCCAAGATAGGGGAAGTAATCTCCTCCAAGAGACCCAGTACTTC
- - TRBJ1-2 TRBV30 CAWSAPGYYGYTF TGTGCCTGGAGCGCCCCGGGGTACTATGGCTACACCTTC
- - TRBJ1-6 TRBV19 CASSMVWFERDYNSPLHF TGTGCCAGTAGTATGGTCTGGTTTGAGCGTGACTATAATTCACCCCTCCACTTT
- TRBD1 TRBJ2-7 TRBV7-9 CASSSGQGWSSYEQYF TGTGCCAGCAGCTCAGGACAGGGGTGGAGCTCCTACGAGCAGTACTTC
- TRBD1 TRBJ1-5 TRBV18 CASSPPMGQRNQPQHF TGTGCCAGCTCACCACCCATGGGACAGAGAAATCAGCCCCAGCATTTT
few - TRBJ2-2 TRBV7-3 CASSWTENTGELFF TGTGCCAGCAGCTGGACGGAGAACACCGGGGAGCTGTTTTTT
once - TRBJ1-2 TRBV30 CAWTQTANYGYTF TGTGCCTGGACTCAGACAGCTAACTATGGCTACACCTTC
- - TRBJ2-4 TRBV25-1 CASSEEGSKNIQYF TGTGCCAGCAGTGAAGAGGGGTCCAAAAACATTCAGTACTTC
once - TRBJ1-6 TRBV6-2/TRBV6-3 CASSPTRGGRTPLHF TGTGCCAGCAGTCCAACCCGGGGGGGGAGAACACCCCTCCACTTT
once - TRBJ1-1 TRBV6-5 CASKRQPYLNTEAFF TGTGCCAGCAAGCGACAGCCTTACTTGAACACTGAAGCTTTCTTT